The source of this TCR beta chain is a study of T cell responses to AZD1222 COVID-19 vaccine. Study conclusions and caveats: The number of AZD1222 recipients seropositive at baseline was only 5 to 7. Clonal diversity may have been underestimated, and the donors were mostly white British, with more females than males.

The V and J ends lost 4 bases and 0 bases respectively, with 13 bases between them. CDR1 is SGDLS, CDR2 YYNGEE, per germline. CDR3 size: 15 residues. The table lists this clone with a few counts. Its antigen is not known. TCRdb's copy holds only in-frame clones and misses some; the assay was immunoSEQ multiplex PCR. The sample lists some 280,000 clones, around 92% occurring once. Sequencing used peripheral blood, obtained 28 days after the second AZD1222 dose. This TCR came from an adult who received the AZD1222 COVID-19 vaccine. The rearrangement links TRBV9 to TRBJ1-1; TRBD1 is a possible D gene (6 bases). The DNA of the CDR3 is TGTGCCAGCAGCATTAAGGGGGGTGTGAACACTGAAGCTTTCTTT. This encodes CASSIKGGVNTEAFF. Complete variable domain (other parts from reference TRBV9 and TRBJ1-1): DSGVTQTPKHLITATGQRVTLRCSPRSGDLSVYWYQQSLDQGLQFLIQYYNGEERAKGNILERFSAQQFPDLHSELNLSSLELGDSALYFCASSIKGGVNTEAFFGQGTRLTVV.